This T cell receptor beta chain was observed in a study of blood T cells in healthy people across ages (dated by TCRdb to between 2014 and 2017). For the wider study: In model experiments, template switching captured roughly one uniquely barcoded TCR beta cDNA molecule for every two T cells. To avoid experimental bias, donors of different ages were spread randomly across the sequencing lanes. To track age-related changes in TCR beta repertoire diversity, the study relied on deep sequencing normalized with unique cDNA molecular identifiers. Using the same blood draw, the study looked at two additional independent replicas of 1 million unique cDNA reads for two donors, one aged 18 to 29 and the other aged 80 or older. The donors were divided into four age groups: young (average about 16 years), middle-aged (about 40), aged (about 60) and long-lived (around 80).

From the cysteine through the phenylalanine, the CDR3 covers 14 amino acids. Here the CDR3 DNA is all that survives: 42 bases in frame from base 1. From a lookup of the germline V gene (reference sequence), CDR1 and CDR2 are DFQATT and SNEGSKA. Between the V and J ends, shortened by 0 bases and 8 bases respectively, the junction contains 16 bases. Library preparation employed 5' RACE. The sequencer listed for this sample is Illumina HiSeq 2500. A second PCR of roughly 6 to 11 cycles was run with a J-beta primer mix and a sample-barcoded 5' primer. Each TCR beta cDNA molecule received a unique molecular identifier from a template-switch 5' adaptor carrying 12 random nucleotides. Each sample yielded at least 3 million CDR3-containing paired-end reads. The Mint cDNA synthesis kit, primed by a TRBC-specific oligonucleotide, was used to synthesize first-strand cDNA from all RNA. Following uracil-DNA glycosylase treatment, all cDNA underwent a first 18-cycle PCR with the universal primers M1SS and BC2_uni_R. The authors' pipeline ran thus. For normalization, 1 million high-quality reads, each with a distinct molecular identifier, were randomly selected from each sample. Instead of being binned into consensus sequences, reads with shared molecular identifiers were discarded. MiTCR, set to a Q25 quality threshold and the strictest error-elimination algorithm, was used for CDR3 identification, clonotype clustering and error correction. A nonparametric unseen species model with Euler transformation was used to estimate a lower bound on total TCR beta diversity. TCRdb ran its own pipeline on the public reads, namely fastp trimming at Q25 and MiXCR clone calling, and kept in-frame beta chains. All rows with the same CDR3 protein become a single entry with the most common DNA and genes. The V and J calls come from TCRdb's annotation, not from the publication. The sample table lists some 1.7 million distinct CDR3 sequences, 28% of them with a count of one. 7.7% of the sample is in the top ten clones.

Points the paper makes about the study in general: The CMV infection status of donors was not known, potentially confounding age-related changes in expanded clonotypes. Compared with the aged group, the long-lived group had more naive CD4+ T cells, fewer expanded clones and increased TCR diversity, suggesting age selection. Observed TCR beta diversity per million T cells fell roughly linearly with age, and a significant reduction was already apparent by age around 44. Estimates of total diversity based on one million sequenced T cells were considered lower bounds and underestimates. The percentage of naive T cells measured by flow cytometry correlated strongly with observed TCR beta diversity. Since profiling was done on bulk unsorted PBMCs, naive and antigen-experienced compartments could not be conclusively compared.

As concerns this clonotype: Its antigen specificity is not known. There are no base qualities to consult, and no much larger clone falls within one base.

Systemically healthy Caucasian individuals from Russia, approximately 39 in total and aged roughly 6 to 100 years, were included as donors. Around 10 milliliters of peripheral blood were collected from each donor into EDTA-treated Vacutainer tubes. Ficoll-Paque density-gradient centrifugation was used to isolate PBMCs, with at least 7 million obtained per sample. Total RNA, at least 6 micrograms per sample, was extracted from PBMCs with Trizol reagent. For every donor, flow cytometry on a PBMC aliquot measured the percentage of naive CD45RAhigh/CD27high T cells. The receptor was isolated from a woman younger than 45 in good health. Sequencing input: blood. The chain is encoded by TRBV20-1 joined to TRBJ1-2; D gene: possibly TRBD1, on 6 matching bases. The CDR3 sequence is CSARDNRDWEGYTF. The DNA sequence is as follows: TGCAGTGCTAGAGATAACAGGGACTGGGAGGGCTACACCTTC.